These 24 T cell receptor beta chains share one sample of origin, sequenced in a study of CD8 T cells in ankylosing spondylitis. General study findings and limits: Typical of ankylosing spondylitis blood, it appeared, was a TCR beta motif of several highly homologous variants.

TCRdb processed the 5' RACE reads anew with MiXCR; each CDR3 protein has one entry. The sample lists hundreds of thousands of distinct CDR3 sequences, 26% occurring once. These receptors are not linked to any known antigen. Sequenced material: blood, either unsorted or a sorted T cell fraction (not recorded which). All receptors derive from a male donor with ankylosing spondylitis.

This clonotype has more than one count but fewer than ten. The chain is built from TRBV7-9 and TRBJ2-7; D could derive from TRBD1 or TRBD2 (5 bases each). The CDR3 contains 15 residues. Looked up from germline, CDR1 is SEHNR and CDR2 is FQNEAQ (reference sequence). Deletions cut 6 bases from V and 5 bases from J, with 20 bases between. CDR3 coding DNA: TGTGCCAGCAGTCCGAACCGGGACGATGCCGACGAGCAGTACTTC. Translated: CASSPNRDDADEQYF.

The chain joins TRBV12-3 or TRBV12-4 to TRBJ2-2; 7 bases agree with TRBD1. The trim removed 8 bases at V and 0 bases at J, leaving 6 bases unmatched. The length of the CDR3 is 15 residues. As DNA, the CDR3 is TGTGCCAGCGGACCGGACAGGTCGAACACCGGGGAGCTGTTTTTT. Its protein product is CASGPDRSNTGELFF.

The J gene is TRBJ2-2, the V gene TRBV24-1, with TRBD2 matching over 7 bases. The V gene's germline CDR1 is KGHDR and CDR2 SFDVKD. Trimming at V came to 5 bases and at J to 0 bases, leaving 14 bases not matched to a gene. This CDR3 comprises 19 residues. CDR3 DNA: TGTGCCACCAGTGCCCTGCGGGCTAGCGGAGGAACGAACACCGGGGAGCTGTTTTTT. Its protein is CATSALRASGGTNTGELFF.

The chain uses TRBV6-5 and TRBJ2-5; D ambiguous. CDR1 is MNHEY, CDR2 SVGAGI, per germline. The CDR3 consists of 16 residues. V was cut by 3 bases and J by 0 bases, with 14 bases left in between. The CDR3 sequence: CASSYCGRLYQETQYF. The DNA of the CDR3 is TGTGCCAGCAGTTATTGCGGACGACTGTACCAAGAGACCCAGTACTTC.

This clonotype turned up a few times. V usage is TRBV12-3 or TRBV12-4 and J usage is TRBJ2-1; D might be TRBD2 (5 bases). Trimming shortened V by 5 bases and J by 4 bases, and 15 bases separated the two germline ends. The CDR3 runs to 15 residues. The CDR3 sequence is CASSQTREHYNEQFF. The CDR3 DNA follows: TGTGCCAGCAGTCAAACTAGGGAACATTACAATGAGCAGTTCTTC.

This clonotype was seen more than once but under ten times. The genes are TRBV27 and TRBJ2-3; TRBD2 aligns across 10 bases. The CDR3 has 16 amino acids. After removal of 2 bases from V and 3 bases from J, the junction contained 5 bases not matched to a gene. Germline loops: CDR1 MNHEY, CDR2 SMNVEV (reference sequence). The CDR3 DNA reads as TGTGCCAGCAGTTTAAAGGGACTAGCGTTGACAGATACGCAGTATTTT. This sequence encodes CASSLKGLALTDTQYF.

There are a few counts of this clonotype. The J gene is TRBJ2-5, the V gene TRBV20-1; 9 positions match TRBD2. Germline V gene lookup returns CDR1 DFQATT and CDR2 SNEGSKA (reference sequence). The CDR3 consists of 15 residues. The CDR3 bases are TGCACCTCCCTTCGGGGTAGCGGGAGTAGAGAGACCCAGTACTTC. This encodes CTSLRGSGSRETQYF.

This sequence joins TRBV30 and TRBJ1-5; D may be TRBD1 (5 bases). CDR1 and CDR2 from the germline V gene are GTSNPN and SVGIG (reference sequence). Trimming took off 5 bases at V and 9 bases at J, with 14 bases between the two ends. The CDR3 contains 12 residues. This CDR3 is CAWGAGSRPQHF. The CDR3 DNA is TGTGCCTGGGGCGCAGGGTCTAGGCCCCAGCATTTT.

This clonotype was counted between two and nine times. The chain recombines TRBV11-2 with TRBJ2-1, with 9 bases fitting TRBD1. J was trimmed by 8 bases and V by 1 base; bases with no gene match: 0. The germline CDR1 and CDR2 sequences are SGHAT and FQNNGV. The CDR3 extends over 13 amino acids. CDR3 residues: CASSLGTGDEQFF. CDR3 DNA sequence: TGTGCCAGCAGCTTAGGGACAGGGGATGAGCAGTTCTTC.

This clonotype has a handful of counts. This chain uses TRBV11-2 with TRBJ1-2, with D perhaps matching TRBD1 (6 bases). Germline CDR1 reads SGHAT; CDR2 reads FQNNGV. The ends were cut back, 2 bases at V and 5 bases at J, with 15 bases in the middle. The CDR3 covers 15 residues. In DNA, the CDR3 is TGTGCCAGCAGCTTAAAAGGCAGGGGAGTGTATGGCTACACCTTC. This codes for CASSLKGRGVYGYTF.

The chain recombines TRBV20-1 with TRBJ2-1, with TRBD2 matching over 10 bases. The V gene's germline CDR1 is DFQATT and CDR2 SNEGSKA (reference sequence). CDR3 length equals 17 residues. The V gene end was trimmed by 2 bases and the J gene end by 8 bases; junction bases not matched to a gene: 15. CDR3 protein: CSARRLAGGHISDEQFF. CDR3 sequence (DNA): TGCAGTGCTAGAAGGTTAGCGGGAGGACACATTTCAGATGAGCAGTTCTTC.

The chain has TRBV3-1 and TRBJ2-5; 12 positions agree with TRBD2. The junction had 6 bases not matched to a gene; V was cut back by 3 bases and J by 4 bases. The CDR3 is made up of 16 amino acids. Per germline, CDR1 LGHDT and CDR2 YNNKEL (reference sequence). The CDR3, as DNA: TGTGCCAGCAGCCATGGACTAGCGGGAAGGCGAGAGACCCAGTACTTC. Translated, it gives CASSHGLAGRRETQYF.

The J gene is TRBJ1-2, the V gene TRBV12-3 or TRBV12-4; 7 nucleotides match TRBD1. Germline trimming cut 6 bases from V and 7 bases from J; bases unmatched to any gene: 8. The CDR3 has 13 amino acids. CDR3 nucleotides: TGTGCCAGCAGAGGACAGGTCCTGGTTGGCTACACCTTC. Translated, it gives CASRGQVLVGYTF.

The chain couples TRBV7-2 to TRBJ1-6; D is unclear. The CDR3 extends over 12 amino acids. The germline V and J ends were trimmed by 5 bases and 7 bases, with 6 bases remaining between them. Germline CDR1 is SGHTA and CDR2 is FQGNSA. The CDR3 DNA sequence: TGTGCCAGCAGCCCAACCAATTCACCCCTCCACTTT. This encodes CASSPTNSPLHF.

The chain has TRBV9 and TRBJ2-7; 9 positions agree with TRBD1. This CDR3 is built from 15 residues. The germline V gene encodes CDR1 SGDLS and CDR2 YYNGEE. V shed 0 bases, J shed 0 bases, and the junction held 1 base outside the gene matches. Here the CDR3 reads CASSVGTGDSYEQYF. Written as DNA, the CDR3 is TGTGCCAGCAGCGTAGGGACAGGGGACTCCTACGAGCAGTACTTC.

This clonotype turned up a few times. The chain uses TRBV29-1 and TRBJ1-4; the D gene is possibly TRBD1 (6 bases). Trimming took off 4 bases at V and 8 bases at J, with 14 bases between the two ends. Germline V gene data show CDR1 as SQVTM and CDR2 as ANQGSEA. This CDR3 comprises 13 residues. The CDR3 spells CSVVAGAGEKLFF. CDR3 sequence (DNA): TGCAGCGTTGTAGCGGGGGCTGGGGAAAAACTGTTTTTT.

The rearrangement links TRBV4-1 to TRBJ2-5, with 11 bases matching TRBD2. The CDR3 loop spans 15 amino acids. Germline V lookup: CDR1 MGHRA, CDR2 YSYEKL. J was trimmed by 3 bases and V by 4 bases; bases with no gene match: 4. The CDR3 sequence is CASSRLLAGEETQYF. The DNA for the CDR3 is TGCGCCAGCAGCCGATTACTAGCGGGAGAAGAGACCCAGTACTTC.

This rearrangement joins TRBV29-1 to TRBJ1-1; TRBD1 aligns across 7 bases. Germline trimming cut 3 bases from V and 4 bases from J; bases unmatched to any gene: 2. CDR1 and CDR2 from the germline V gene are SQVTM and ANQGSEA. This CDR3 has 12 amino acids. CDR3 protein: CSVEKGATEAFF. The CDR3, as DNA: TGCAGCGTTGAGAAGGGGGCCACTGAAGCTTTCTTT.

This clonotype was seen more than once but under ten times. V is TRBV29-1 and J is TRBJ1-1; tentative D call: TRBD1 (6 bases). CDR3 size: 12 residues. The V gene lost 0 bases and the J gene lost 8 bases, with 10 bases spanning the gap. The V gene's germline CDR1 is SQVTM and CDR2 ANQGSEA. This CDR3 is CSVEDLGTEAFF. The CDR3, as DNA: TGCAGCGTTGAAGATCTGGGGACAGAAGCTTTCTTT.

In its sample, this clonotype was seen a few times. One end of the junction fails to match germline, which may point to a read error. The chain employs TRBV12-3 or TRBV12-4 and TRBJ2-2; 9 bases are a match to TRBD2. This CDR3 has 15 amino acids. The CDR3 nucleotides read TGTGCCAGCAGTCTAGCGGGAAGAAACACCGGGGAGCTGTTTTTT. This gives the protein CASSLAGRNTGELFF.

This clonotype was detected only once. V and J are TRBV20-1 and TRBJ2-1, with D possibly matching TRBD1 (5 bases). Germline lookup yields CDR1 DFQATT and CDR2 SNEGSKA (reference sequence). There are 14 residues in the CDR3. Trimming removed 5 bases from V and 2 bases from J, with 13 bases in between. The CDR3 DNA reads as TGCAGTGCTCCCGAGGCAGGGACCTACAATGAGCAGTTCTTC. It translates to CSAPEAGTYNEQFF.

The rearrangement uses TRBV5-1 and TRBJ2-1; 7 bases map to TRBD1. This CDR3 is 15 amino acids long. The J segment lost 2 bases and the V segment lost 2 bases, leaving 4 bases of the junction unmatched. CDR1 and CDR2 from the germline V gene are SGHRS and YFSETQ. This CDR3 reads CASSFDRVPYNEQFF. As DNA, the CDR3 is TGCGCCAGCAGCTTCGACAGGGTCCCCTACAATGAGCAGTTCTTC.

CDR3 in amino acids: CSARDPSGSLAKNIQYF. The CDR3 DNA follows: TGCAGTGCTAGAGATCCTAGCGGGAGCTTAGCCAAAAACATTCAGTACTTC. The rearrangement links TRBV20-1 to TRBJ2-4, with TRBD2 identical over 10 bases. With 0 bases clipped from V and 0 bases from J, the junction kept 5 bases outside the gene matches. The CDR3 spans 17 residues. In germline, CDR1 is DFQATT, CDR2 SNEGSKA (reference sequence).

The gene calls are TRBV24-1 and TRBJ1-5; TRBD1 might be the D (6 bases). Germline values: CDR1 KGHDR, CDR2 SFDVKD. This CDR3 has 16 residues. Trimming shortened V by 4 bases and J by 0 bases, and 12 bases separated the two germline ends. CDR3: CATSEGGQISNQPQHF. CDR3 sequence (DNA): TGTGCCACCAGTGAGGGCGGACAGATTAGCAATCAGCCCCAGCATTTT.